Listed below are T cell receptor beta chains from one sample, sequenced in a study of blood T cell repertoires in COVID-19. Clones were sequenced by immunoSEQ multiplex PCR, and TCRdb holds only the in-frame ones, with some missing. The table shows approximately 53,000 clones, with almost 80% occurring only once. The sample was PBMCs or T cells enriched from blood (not recorded which). Receptors originate from a woman in her forties or fifties with acute COVID-19. The CDR3 runs from the conserved cysteine through the conserved F or W. Each record gives: CDR3 protein, CDR3 DNA, D gene, J gene, clone size, CDR3 length, V gene. A D gene is named only where the DNA matches it firmly. Clone size is shown for a subset of rows, as once, few, many or a class of expanded clone.

CDR3: CSVDKVGRTNEQFF; DNA: TGCAGCGTTGATAAGGTGGGGCGCACAAATGAGCAGTTCTTC; D: NA; J: TRBJ2-1; size: once; length: 14; V: TRBV29-1
CDR3: CASGGGTYEQYF; DNA: TGTGCCAGCGGGGGAGGAACCTACGAGCAGTACTTC; D: NA; J: TRBJ2-7; size: few; length: 12; V: TRBV12-3/TRBV12-4
CDR3: CASSLYQTGRGGNTIYF; DNA: TGTGCCAGCAGCCTATATCAGACGGGGCGGGGTGGAAACACCATATATTTT; D: NA; J: TRBJ1-3; size: NA; length: 17; V: TRBV7-8
CDR3: CASSVAWGDNEQFF; DNA: TGTGCCAGCAGCGTAGCCTGGGGCGACAATGAGCAGTTCTTC; D: NA; J: TRBJ2-1; size: NA; length: 14; V: TRBV9
CDR3: CASSLGAGEKLFF; DNA: TGCGCCAGCAGCTTGGGGGCAGGGGAAAAACTGTTTTTT; D: NA; J: TRBJ1-4; size: NA; length: 13; V: TRBV5-1
CDR3: CAISEDRTHQPQHF; DNA: TGTGCCATCAGTGAGGACAGGACCCATCAGCCCCAGCATTTT; D: NA; J: TRBJ1-5; size: NA; length: 14; V: TRBV10-3
CDR3: CASSLGTSPGYGYTF; DNA: TGCGCCAGCAGCCTCGGGACTTCCCCCGGCTATGGCTACACCTTC; D: NA; J: TRBJ1-2; size: NA; length: 15; V: TRBV4-1
CDR3: CASSVEGLLAGGRNEQFF; DNA: TGTGCCAGCAGCGTAGAAGGCCTACTAGCGGGGGGGAGAAATGAGCAGTTCTTC; D: TRBD2; J: TRBJ2-1; size: NA; length: 18; V: TRBV9
CDR3: CSVEARGGLSYNEQFF; DNA: TGCAGCGTTGAAGCCCGCGGGGGCCTTTCTTACAATGAGCAGTTCTTC; D: NA; J: TRBJ2-1; size: NA; length: 16; V: TRBV29-1
CDR3: CASSFNSRTEAFF; DNA: TGTGCCAGCAGTTTTAATAGCCGGACTGAAGCTTTCTTT; D: NA; J: TRBJ1-1; size: NA; length: 13; V: TRBV12-3/TRBV12-4
CDR3: CASRVPTGYGYTF; DNA: TGTGCCAGCAGAGTTCCGACAGGCTATGGCTACACCTTC; D: NA; J: TRBJ1-2; size: NA; length: 13; V: TRBV6-5
CDR3: CASSLSGQSSYEQYF; DNA: TGTGCCAGCAGCTTATCAGGACAGAGCTCCTACGAGCAGTACTTC; D: NA; J: TRBJ2-7; size: NA; length: 15; V: TRBV7-2
CDR3: CSVERSYNEQFF; DNA: TGCAGCGTTGAGAGGTCCTACAATGAGCAGTTCTTC; D: NA; J: TRBJ2-1; size: NA; length: 12; V: TRBV29-1
CDR3: CASSFSGVTYNEQFF; DNA: TGTGCCAGCAGTTTCTCGGGGGTGACCTACAATGAGCAGTTCTTC; D: NA; J: TRBJ2-1; size: NA; length: 15; V: TRBV28
CDR3: CASGDGSSSYNEQFF; DNA: TGCGCCAGCGGGGATGGGAGCAGCTCCTACAATGAGCAGTTCTTC; D: NA; J: TRBJ2-1; size: NA; length: 15; V: TRBV5-1
CDR3: CASSLKGGSTDTQYF; DNA: TGCGCCAGCAGCTTGAAGGGAGGCAGCACAGATACGCAGTATTTT; D: NA; J: TRBJ2-3; size: NA; length: 15; V: TRBV5-1
CDR3: CSLEGTGNQPQHF; DNA: TGCAGCCTCGAGGGCACAGGGAACCAGCCCCAGCATTTT; D: NA; J: TRBJ1-5; size: NA; length: 13; V: TRBV29-1
CDR3: CAWSDGGLPQKREQFF; DNA: TGTGCCTGGAGTGATGGGGGACTACCTCAAAAGAGAGAGCAGTTCTTC; D: TRBD2; J: TRBJ2-1; size: NA; length: 16; V: TRBV30
CDR3: CATSRVGGTGGINEQYF; DNA: TGTGCCACCAGCAGAGTGGGGGGGACAGGGGGTATTAACGAGCAGTACTTC; D: TRBD1; J: TRBJ2-7; size: NA; length: 17; V: TRBV15
CDR3: CASGTDKASNQPQHF; DNA: TGTGCCAGCGGGACAGATAAAGCTAGCAATCAGCCCCAGCATTTT; D: TRBD1; J: TRBJ1-5; size: NA; length: 15; V: TRBV2
CDR3: CAISESARGSYGYTF; DNA: TGTGCCATCAGTGAGTCGGCCAGGGGGAGCTATGGCTACACCTTC; D: TRBD1; J: TRBJ1-2; size: few; length: 15; V: TRBV10-3
CDR3: CASSPTEGAEAFF; DNA: TGTGCCAGCAGCCCCACCGAGGGAGCTGAAGCTTTCTTT; D: NA; J: TRBJ1-1; size: NA; length: 13; V: TRBV9
CDR3: CASSLGLGGGANEQFF; DNA: TGTGCCAGCAGCTTAGGGCTTGGCGGGGGGGCCAATGAGCAGTTCTTC; D: TRBD2; J: TRBJ2-1; size: NA; length: 16; V: TRBV7-9
CDR3: CASSRGLAANAGELFF; DNA: TGTGCCAGCAGCAGGGGACTAGCGGCAAACGCCGGGGAGCTGTTTTTT; D: TRBD2; J: TRBJ2-2; size: NA; length: 16; V: TRBV14
CDR3: CASSRQGNQPQHF; DNA: TGTGCCAGCAGCCGACAGGGCAATCAGCCCCAGCATTTT; D: NA; J: TRBJ1-5; size: once; length: 13; V: TRBV13
CDR3: CATSDSGTGYGANVLTF; DNA: TGTGCCACCAGTGATTCCGGGACAGGGTATGGGGCCAACGTCCTGACTTTC; D: TRBD1; J: TRBJ2-6; size: NA; length: 17; V: TRBV24-1
CDR3: CASSEQGSGANVLTF; DNA: TGTGCCAGCAGTGAACAGGGATCCGGGGCCAACGTCCTGACTTTC; D: NA; J: TRBJ2-6; size: NA; length: 15; V: TRBV2
CDR3: CASSQDRRNSEKLFF; DNA: TGTGCCAGCAGCCAGGACAGGAGAAATAGTGAAAAACTGTTTTTT; D: TRBD1; J: TRBJ1-4; size: few; length: 15; V: TRBV4-2
CDR3: CASSGSGERFTGELFF; DNA: TGTGCCAGCAGTGGGTCGGGAGAACGATTCACCGGGGAGCTGTTTTTT; D: NA; J: TRBJ2-2; size: few; length: 16; V: TRBV2
CDR3: CASSYGGGGNTEAFF; DNA: TGTGCCAGCAGTTACGGAGGGGGGGGGAACACTGAAGCTTTCTTT; D: NA; J: TRBJ1-1; size: NA; length: 15; V: TRBV6-5
CDR3: CASRPRTSGGPRETQYF; DNA: TGTGCCAGCCGCCCCCGGACTAGCGGGGGCCCCAGAGAGACCCAGTACTTC; D: TRBD2; J: TRBJ2-5; size: NA; length: 17; V: TRBV11-2
CDR3: CASSYAQGTGELFF; DNA: TGTGCCAGCAGTTACGCGCAGGGAACCGGGGAGCTGTTTTTT; D: NA; J: TRBJ2-2; size: NA; length: 14; V: TRBV6-6
CDR3: CASSQEGTAINSPLHF; DNA: TGTGCCAGCAGCCAAGAAGGGACAGCGATTAATTCACCCCTCCACTTT; D: TRBD1; J: TRBJ1-6; size: NA; length: 16; V: TRBV3-1/TRBV3-2
CDR3: CAFSTGSGPQHF; DNA: TGTGCCTTTTCGACAGGGTCGGGGCCCCAGCATTTT; D: TRBD1; J: TRBJ1-5; size: once; length: 12; V: TRBV30
CDR3: CASSYSLAGVADTQYF; DNA: TGTGCCAGCAGTTACTCACTAGCGGGGGTTGCAGATACGCAGTATTTT; D: TRBD2; J: TRBJ2-3; size: NA; length: 16; V: TRBV6-5
CDR3: CASREGGAGNEQFF; DNA: TGTGCCAGCAGAGAGGGGGGGGCGGGTAATGAGCAGTTCTTC; D: NA; J: TRBJ2-1; size: NA; length: 14; V: TRBV6-5
CDR3: CASSPGQRAGQPQHF; DNA: TGTGCCAGCAGTCCGGGACAGAGGGCGGGTCAGCCCCAGCATTTT; D: TRBD1; J: TRBJ1-5; size: few; length: 15; V: TRBV28
CDR3: CASSPGQGSYEQYF; DNA: TGCGCCAGCAGCCCGGGACAGGGGAGCTACGAGCAGTACTTC; D: TRBD1; J: TRBJ2-7; size: NA; length: 14; V: TRBV5-1
CDR3: CAISEGLAGGTSYEQYF; DNA: TGTGCCATCAGTGAGGGACTAGCGGGGGGCACCTCCTACGAGCAGTACTTC; D: TRBD2; J: TRBJ2-7; size: NA; length: 17; V: TRBV10-3
CDR3: CASSRLGTDLYEQYF; DNA: TGCGCCAGCAGCAGGCTCGGGACAGACCTCTACGAGCAGTACTTC; D: TRBD1; J: TRBJ2-7; size: NA; length: 15; V: TRBV5-1
CDR3: CASSQHGQGTDTQYF; DNA: TGCGCCAGCAGCCAGCATGGACAGGGCACAGATACGCAGTATTTT; D: TRBD1; J: TRBJ2-3; size: NA; length: 15; V: TRBV4-1
CDR3: CASSLGRVGSTDTQYF; DNA: TGCGCCAGCAGCTTGGGTCGGGTCGGCAGCACAGATACGCAGTATTTT; D: NA; J: TRBJ2-3; size: NA; length: 16; V: TRBV5-1
CDR3: CASSLGTAGGNQPQHF; DNA: TGTGCCAGCAGCTTAGGGACGGCCGGGGGCAATCAGCCCCAGCATTTT; D: NA; J: TRBJ1-5; size: NA; length: 16; V: TRBV7-8
CDR3: CASSVAMRANEQFF; DNA: TGTGCCAGCAGCGTAGCTATGAGGGCCAATGAGCAGTTCTTC; D: NA; J: TRBJ2-1; size: NA; length: 14; V: TRBV9
CDR3: CASSLGAAQETQYF; DNA: TGCGCCAGCAGCTTGGGGGCAGCTCAAGAGACCCAGTACTTC; D: NA; J: TRBJ2-5; size: NA; length: 14; V: TRBV5-1
CDR3: CASSLGAGWEQYF; DNA: TGTGCCAGCAGCTTAGGGGCGGGATGGGAGCAGTACTTC; D: NA; J: TRBJ2-7; size: NA; length: 13; V: TRBV11-2
CDR3: CAWVVQGNTEAFF; DNA: TGTGCCTGGGTGGTACAGGGGAACACTGAAGCTTTCTTT; D: NA; J: TRBJ1-1; size: NA; length: 13; V: TRBV30
CDR3: CASSLQGPSNQPQHF; DNA: TGTGCCAGCAGTTTACAGGGGCCAAGCAATCAGCCCCAGCATTTT; D: NA; J: TRBJ1-5; size: NA; length: 15; V: TRBV27
CDR3: CSVELLQGIRETQYF; DNA: TGCAGCGTCGAGTTACTACAGGGAATAAGAGAGACCCAGTACTTC; D: NA; J: TRBJ2-5; size: NA; length: 15; V: TRBV29-1
CDR3: CASSIALNQPQHF; DNA: TGTGCCAGTAGTATTGCTCTAAATCAGCCCCAGCATTTT; D: NA; J: TRBJ1-5; size: once; length: 13; V: TRBV19
CDR3: CASSQGTGNPWSPLHF; DNA: TGCGCCAGCAGCCAAGGGACAGGGAACCCGTGGTCACCCCTCCACTTT; D: TRBD1; J: TRBJ1-6; size: few; length: 16; V: TRBV4-1
CDR3: CASSGAPFSYNSPLHF; DNA: TGTGCCAGCAGCGGGGCCCCTTTCTCCTATAATTCACCCCTCCACTTT; D: NA; J: TRBJ1-6; size: NA; length: 16; V: TRBV5-5
CDR3: CAWNSGITMGYTGELFF; DNA: TGTGCCTGGAACTCCGGGATAACGATGGGATACACCGGGGAGCTGTTTTTT; D: NA; J: TRBJ2-2; size: NA; length: 17; V: TRBV30
CDR3: CASSYGQLNYSPLHF; DNA: TGTGCCAGCAGCTACGGACAGCTAAACTATTCACCCCTCCACTTT; D: NA; J: TRBJ1-6; size: medium-sized; length: 15; V: TRBV5-6
CDR3: CASSSTGQPYQPQHF; DNA: TGTGCCAGCAGTTCCACCGGACAGCCCTATCAGCCCCAGCATTTT; D: NA; J: TRBJ1-5; size: NA; length: 15; V: TRBV6-5